Shown below are 19 T cell receptor beta chains from a single sample sequenced in a study of beta chain features in type 1 diabetes. What was sequenced were expressed TCRB transcripts, since all of the isolated RNA had been reverse transcribed. Assay: immunoSEQ multiplex PCR; the TCRdb copy retains only in-frame clones and omits some. The repertoire holds around 130,000 clones, with over 15% as singletons. The antigens for these receptors are not known. Study-wide results and limits: Shortening that was moderate but significant affected the TCRB CDR3s of Type 1 diabetes patients in all four CD4+ subsets.

Sequences were obtained from central memory CD4+ T cells from blood. Receptors originate from a man between 25 and 39 years old with type 1 diabetes.

This clone was observed a few times. The chain recombines TRBV5-1 with TRBJ1-2; D is uncertain. Germline lookup yields CDR1 SGHRS and CDR2 YFSETQ. The CDR3 runs to 15 residues. V shed 0 bases and J shed 6 bases, with 15 bases lying between them. Here the CDR3 reads CASSLAGTIVDGYTF. In DNA, the CDR3 is TGCGCCAGCAGCTTGGCCGGTACGATTGTGGATGGCTACACCTTC.

This sequence joins TRBV7-9 and TRBJ2-3; D may be TRBD1 (5 bases). This CDR3 is built from 15 residues. Germline CDR1 SEHNR, CDR2 FQNEAQ (reference sequence). Trimming shortened V by 2 bases and J by 4 bases, and 13 bases separated the two germline ends. The CDR3 coding sequence is TGTGCCAGCAGCTTACTGGACAACTTTTCAGATACGCAGTATTTT. Its translation: CASSLLDNFSDTQYF.

The rearrangement joins TRBV29-1 to TRBJ2-1; 8 nucleotides match TRBD2. Germline V gene data show CDR1 as SQVTM and CDR2 as ANQGSEA. After removal of 7 bases from V and 7 bases from J, the junction contained 9 bases not matched to a gene. This CDR3 is built from 13 residues. CDR3 sequence (DNA): TGCAGCGGGGAAGGACTAGCCGGTAATGAGCAGTTCTTC. Protein product: CSGEGLAGNEQFF.

This clone has just a few counts. The chain combines TRBV7-2 with TRBJ2-3, with D unresolved. CDR1 and CDR2 from the germline V gene are SGHTA and FQGNSA. The CDR3 has 15 amino acids. V was pared by 6 bases and J by 0 bases, with 13 bases between. The CDR3 coding sequence is TGTGCCAGCAGTCCGTGGCACAGTAGCACAGATACGCAGTATTTT. It translates to CASSPWHSSTDTQYF.

The chain carries TRBV7-2 and TRBJ2-7; D gene unclear. The CDR3 extends over 12 amino acids. V was pared by 2 bases and J by 1 base, with 3 bases between. Germline V gene sequence: CDR1 SGHTA, CDR2 FQGNSA. The CDR3 sequence: CASSLFSYEQYF. For the CDR3, the DNA is TGTGCCAGCAGCTTATTTTCCTACGAGCAGTACTTC.

The chain uses TRBV18 and TRBJ1-2; the D gene is possibly TRBD1 (5 bases). CDR3 length: 16 amino acids. Germline CDR1 KGHSH, CDR2 LQKENI. V lost 0 bases, J lost 6 bases, and 17 bases lay in between. As DNA, the CDR3 is TGTGCCAGCTCACCACCGAGGGGCCCGGGGATCGATGGCTACACCTTC. As protein: CASSPPRGPGIDGYTF.

The sample holds a few counts of this clone. This chain links TRBV13 with TRBJ1-6; the match to TRBD1 covers 8 bases. CDR1 is PRHDT and CDR2 is FYEKMQ in the germline V gene (reference sequence). This CDR3 has 15 residues. V dropped 5 bases and J dropped 9; count of bases not matched to a gene: 9. The CDR3 is CASSPRQGLVSPLHF. The CDR3, as DNA: TGTGCCAGCAGCCCAAGACAGGGGTTGGTTTCACCCCTCCACTTT.

This clone came up a few times. The chain links TRBV9 to TRBJ2-2; 7 nucleotides agree with TRBD2. CDR3 length equals 15 residues. V lost 4 bases to trimming and J lost 4 bases; unmatched junction nucleotides: 7. Germline V gives CDR1 SGDLS, CDR2 YYNGEE. CDR3 DNA sequence: TGTGCCAGCAGCCCAACGGGGGGACCCACCGGGGAGCTGTTTTTT. This sequence encodes CASSPTGGPTGELFF.

The chain couples TRBV2 to TRBJ1-2; a weak D match, TRBD1 (6 bases). CDR3 length: 11 amino acids. In germline, CDR1 is SNHLY, CDR2 FYNNEI. With 2 bases removed from V and 9 bases from J, the gap between germline ends came to 7 bases. The DNA of the CDR3 is TGTGCCAGCAGTGAACAGGGGAGCTACACCTTC. Protein product: CASSEQGSYTF.

The chain employs TRBV4-1 and TRBJ1-4; the D gene is possibly TRBD1 (5 bases). CDR1 and CDR2 (germline): MGHRA, YSYEKL. V lost 4 bases and J lost 13, with 16 bases in between. The CDR3 sequence is 13 residues long. CDR3 protein: CASSLEYPGLLFF. In nucleotides, the CDR3 is TGCGCCAGCAGCCTAGAGTACCCGGGACTACTGTTTTTT.

V gene TRBV6-5 combines with J gene TRBJ2-5; D may match TRBD1 or TRBD2 (5 bases each). The germline V and J ends were trimmed by 8 bases and 5 bases, with 18 bases remaining between them. Germline CDR1 and CDR2: MNHEY and SVGAGI. The CDR3 contains 14 residues. DNA for the CDR3: TGTGCCAGCCGGGAACAGGCGCTCGGGGAGACCCAGTACTTC. This encodes CASREQALGETQYF.

By share of the sample, this clone is medium-sized (0.01 to 0.1%). The rearrangement uses TRBV28 and TRBJ2-2, with D tentatively TRBD1 (6 bases). V was pared by 3 bases and J by 12 bases, with 11 bases between. CDR1 is MDHEN, CDR2 SYDVKM, per germline. The CDR3 has 12 residues. The CDR3, as DNA: TGTGCCAGCAGTTTTCCTGGACAGCAGCTGTTTTTT. Translating it yields CASSFPGQQLFF.

V and J are TRBV9 and TRBJ2-7, with TRBD1 matching over 8 bases. Germline V gene data show CDR1 as SGDLS and CDR2 as YYNGEE. CDR3 length: 14 residues. Trimming at V came to 3 bases and at J to 3 bases, leaving 5 bases not matched to a gene. This CDR3 reads CASSDRDRSYEQYF. The CDR3, as DNA: TGTGCCAGCAGCGACCGGGACAGGAGCTACGAGCAGTACTTC.

The V and J genes are TRBV7-3 and TRBJ2-3; 7 nucleotides agree with TRBD1. V trimming: 5 bases; J trimming: 0 bases; junction bases outside the gene matches: 5. The V gene's germline CDR1 is SGHTA and CDR2 FQGTGA. The CDR3 extends over 15 amino acids. CDR3 nucleotide sequence: TGTGCCAGCAGCCCGCGACAGGGAAGCACAGATACGCAGTATTTT. Translating gives CASSPRQGSTDTQYF.

This clone was seen a handful of times. The chain combines TRBV5-1 with TRBJ2-7, with 7 bases that match TRBD1. V was clipped by 2 bases and J by 1 base; unmatched bases: 9. The germline V gene encodes CDR1 SGHRS and CDR2 YFSETQ. The CDR3 contains 16 residues. The CDR3 here is CASSFEPGQYSYEQYF. CDR3 coding DNA: TGCGCCAGCAGCTTTGAGCCGGGACAGTATTCCTACGAGCAGTACTTC.

This chain uses TRBV4-2 with TRBJ1-2; D is unresolved. The V gene's germline CDR1 is LGHNA and CDR2 YNFKEQ. The CDR3 is 15 residues long. V shed 0 bases and J shed 7 bases, with 15 bases lying between them. DNA of the CDR3: TGTGCCAGCAGCCAAGATGATACCCTCCGGCGTGGCTACACCTTC. This gives the protein CASSQDDTLRRGYTF.

This clone showed up just a few times. V and J are TRBV27 and TRBJ1-2; perhaps TRBD1 as D (6 bases). The CDR3 is 13 residues long. The germline V gene has CDR1 MNHEY and CDR2 SMNVEV (reference sequence). V dropped 3 bases and J dropped 4 bases, with 9 bases sitting between them. CDR3 protein: CASSFEGGYGYTF. For the CDR3, the DNA is TGTGCCAGCAGTTTTGAGGGGGGCTATGGCTACACCTTC.

This chain uses TRBV7-2 with TRBJ2-2; 8 nucleotides agree with TRBD2. Germline values: CDR1 SGHTA, CDR2 FQGNSA. This CDR3 spans 16 amino acids. The ends lost 0 bases at V and 2 bases at J; junction bases unmatched: 2. The CDR3: CASSLAAGANTGELFF. The CDR3 coding sequence is TGTGCCAGCAGCTTAGCAGCGGGAGCCAACACCGGGGAGCTGTTTTTT.

The chain couples TRBV4-3 to TRBJ1-4, with a possible D match to TRBD1 (5 bases). Germline V CDR1 and CDR2: LGHNA, YSLEER. The CDR3 has 16 residues. V was pared by 4 bases and J by 0 bases, with 12 bases between. The CDR3 region is CASSPRVGATNEKLFF. The CDR3 DNA is TGCGCCAGCAGCCCGAGGGTAGGGGCAACTAATGAAAAACTGTTTTTT.